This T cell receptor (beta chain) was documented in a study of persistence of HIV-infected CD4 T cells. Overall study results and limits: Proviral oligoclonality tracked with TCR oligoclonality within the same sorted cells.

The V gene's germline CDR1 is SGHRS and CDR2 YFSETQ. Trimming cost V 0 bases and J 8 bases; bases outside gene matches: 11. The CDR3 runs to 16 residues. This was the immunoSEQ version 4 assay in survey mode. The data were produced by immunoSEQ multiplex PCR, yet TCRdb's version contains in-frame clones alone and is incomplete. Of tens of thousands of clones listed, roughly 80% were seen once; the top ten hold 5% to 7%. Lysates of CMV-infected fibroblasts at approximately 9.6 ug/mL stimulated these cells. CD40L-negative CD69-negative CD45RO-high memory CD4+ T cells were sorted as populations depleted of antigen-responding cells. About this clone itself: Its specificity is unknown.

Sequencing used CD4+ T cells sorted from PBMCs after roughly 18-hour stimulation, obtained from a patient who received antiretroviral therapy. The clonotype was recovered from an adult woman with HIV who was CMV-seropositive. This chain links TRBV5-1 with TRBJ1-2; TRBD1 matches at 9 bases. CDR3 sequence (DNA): TGCGCCAGCAGCTTGGGAGGGACAGGGAGTTCTCGGGGCTACACCTTC. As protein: CASSLGGTGSSRGYTF.